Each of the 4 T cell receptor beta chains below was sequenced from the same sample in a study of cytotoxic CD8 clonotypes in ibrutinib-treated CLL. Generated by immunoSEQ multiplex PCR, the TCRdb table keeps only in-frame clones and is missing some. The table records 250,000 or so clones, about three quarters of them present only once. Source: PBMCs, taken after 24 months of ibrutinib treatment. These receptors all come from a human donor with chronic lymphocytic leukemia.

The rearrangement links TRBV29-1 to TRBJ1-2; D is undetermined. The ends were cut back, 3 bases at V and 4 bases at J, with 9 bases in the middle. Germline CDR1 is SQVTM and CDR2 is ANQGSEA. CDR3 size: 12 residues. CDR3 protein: CSVDSVGYGYTF. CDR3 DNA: TGCAGCGTTGATAGCGTAGGCTATGGCTACACCTTC.

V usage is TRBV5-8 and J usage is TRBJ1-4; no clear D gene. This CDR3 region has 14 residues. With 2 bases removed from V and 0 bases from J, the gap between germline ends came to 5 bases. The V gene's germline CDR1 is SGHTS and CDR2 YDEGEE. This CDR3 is CASSLAPTNEKLFF. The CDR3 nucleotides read TGTGCCAGCAGCTTAGCACCAACTAATGAAAAACTGTTTTTT.

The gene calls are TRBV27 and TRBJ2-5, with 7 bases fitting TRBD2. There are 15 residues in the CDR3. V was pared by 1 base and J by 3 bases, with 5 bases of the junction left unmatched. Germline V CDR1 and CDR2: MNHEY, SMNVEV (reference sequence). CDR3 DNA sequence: TGTGCCAGCAGTTTATGGGGCGGGAGAGAAGAGACCCAGTACTTC. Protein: CASSLWGGREETQYF.

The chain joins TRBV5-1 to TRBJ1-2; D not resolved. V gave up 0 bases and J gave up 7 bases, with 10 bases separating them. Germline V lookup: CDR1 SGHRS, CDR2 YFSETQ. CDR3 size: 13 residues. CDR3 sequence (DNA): TGCGCCAGCAGCTTGGGCGGAGGTGGTGGCTACACCTTC. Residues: CASSLGGGGGYTF.